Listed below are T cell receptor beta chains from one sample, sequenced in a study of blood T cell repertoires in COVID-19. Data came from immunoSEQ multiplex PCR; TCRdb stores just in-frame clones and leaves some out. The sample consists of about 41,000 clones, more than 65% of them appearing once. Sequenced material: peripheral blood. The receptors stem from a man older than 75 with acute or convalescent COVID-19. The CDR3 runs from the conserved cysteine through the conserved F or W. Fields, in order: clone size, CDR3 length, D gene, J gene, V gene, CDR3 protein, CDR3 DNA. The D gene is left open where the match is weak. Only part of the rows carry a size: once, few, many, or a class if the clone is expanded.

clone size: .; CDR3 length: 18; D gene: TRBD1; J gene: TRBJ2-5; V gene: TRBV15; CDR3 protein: CATSRGSPGQGAYETQYF; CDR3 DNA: TGTGCCACCAGCAGAGGTTCCCCGGGACAGGGGGCATACGAGACCCAGTACTTC
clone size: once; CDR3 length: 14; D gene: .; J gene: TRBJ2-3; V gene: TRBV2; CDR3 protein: CASRPAGRTDTQYF; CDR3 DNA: TGTGCCAGCAGGCCAGCGGGTCGCACAGATACGCAGTATTTT
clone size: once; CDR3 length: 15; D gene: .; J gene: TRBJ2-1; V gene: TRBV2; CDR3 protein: CASSESGSLRNEQFF; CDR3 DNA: TGTGCCAGCAGTGAGTCGGGGAGTTTGCGTAATGAGCAGTTCTTC
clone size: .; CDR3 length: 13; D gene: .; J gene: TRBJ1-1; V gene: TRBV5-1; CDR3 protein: CASSLGARTEAFF; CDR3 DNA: TGCGCCAGCAGCTTAGGGGCCCGTACTGAAGCTTTCTTT
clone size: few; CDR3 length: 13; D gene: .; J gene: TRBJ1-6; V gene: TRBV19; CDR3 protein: CASSPAAASPLHF; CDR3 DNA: TGTGCCAGTAGTCCGGCGGCGGCATCACCCCTCCACTTT
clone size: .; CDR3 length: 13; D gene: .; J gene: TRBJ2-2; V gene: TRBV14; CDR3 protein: CASSFQNTGELFF; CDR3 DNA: TGTGCCAGCAGTTTCCAGAACACCGGGGAGCTGTTTTTT
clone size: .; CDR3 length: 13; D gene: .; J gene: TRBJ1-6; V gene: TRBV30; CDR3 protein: CAWQPTRGSPLHF; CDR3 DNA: TGTGCCTGGCAACCGACCCGGGGTTCACCCCTCCACTTT
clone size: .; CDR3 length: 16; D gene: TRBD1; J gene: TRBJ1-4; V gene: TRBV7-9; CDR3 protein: CASSFWQGASNEKLFF; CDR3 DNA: TGTGCCAGCAGCTTCTGGCAGGGGGCTTCTAATGAAAAACTGTTTTTT
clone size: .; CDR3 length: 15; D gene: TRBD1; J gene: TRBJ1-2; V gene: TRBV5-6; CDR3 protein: CASSIVTGGVGGYTF; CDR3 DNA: TGTGCCAGCAGTATTGTCACAGGGGGCGTAGGTGGCTACACCTTC
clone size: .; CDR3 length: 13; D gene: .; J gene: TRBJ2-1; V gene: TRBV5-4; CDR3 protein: CASSLSQANEQFF; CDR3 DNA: TGTGCCAGCAGCTTGTCTCAGGCTAATGAGCAGTTCTTC
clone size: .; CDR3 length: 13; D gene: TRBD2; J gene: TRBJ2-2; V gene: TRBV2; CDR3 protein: CASNSGSTGELFF; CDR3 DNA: TGTGCCAGCAACAGCGGGAGCACCGGGGAGCTGTTTTTT
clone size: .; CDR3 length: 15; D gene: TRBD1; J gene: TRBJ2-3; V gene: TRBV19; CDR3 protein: CASRDRVRDTDTQYF; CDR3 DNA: TGTGCCAGTAGAGACAGGGTTCGGGACACAGATACGCAGTATTTT
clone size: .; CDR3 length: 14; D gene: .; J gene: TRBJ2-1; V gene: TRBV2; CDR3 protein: CASSVTGSYNEQFF; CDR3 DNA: TGTGCCAGCAGTGTAACAGGATCCTACAATGAGCAGTTCTTC
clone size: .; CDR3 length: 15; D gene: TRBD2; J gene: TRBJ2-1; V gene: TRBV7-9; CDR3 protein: CASSLLAGGFGEQFF; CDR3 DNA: TGTGCCAGCAGCTTACTAGCGGGGGGGTTCGGTGAGCAGTTCTTC
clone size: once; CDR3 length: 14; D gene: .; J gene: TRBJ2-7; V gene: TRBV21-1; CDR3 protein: CASRIAGEAYEQYF; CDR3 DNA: TGTGCCAGCAGAATAGCGGGGGAAGCCTACGAGCAGTACTTC
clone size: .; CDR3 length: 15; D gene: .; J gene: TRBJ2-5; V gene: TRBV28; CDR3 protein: CASSLNFSRRETQYF; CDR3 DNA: TGTGCCAGCAGTTTGAATTTTTCCCGGCGGGAGACCCAGTACTTC
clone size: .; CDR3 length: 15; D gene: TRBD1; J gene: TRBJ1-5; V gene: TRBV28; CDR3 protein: CASSLLTGSNQPQHF; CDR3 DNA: TGTGCCAGCAGTTTGCTGACAGGGAGCAATCAGCCCCAGCATTTT
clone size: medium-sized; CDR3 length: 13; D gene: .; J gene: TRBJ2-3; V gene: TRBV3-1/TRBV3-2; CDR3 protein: CASSPPSTDTQYF; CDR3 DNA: TGTGCCAGCAGCCCCCCTTCCACAGATACGCAGTATTTT
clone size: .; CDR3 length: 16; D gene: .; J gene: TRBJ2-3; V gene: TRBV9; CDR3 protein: CASSTQAGGPTDTQYF; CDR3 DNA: TGTGCCAGCAGCACCCAAGCAGGGGGGCCCACAGATACGCAGTATTTT
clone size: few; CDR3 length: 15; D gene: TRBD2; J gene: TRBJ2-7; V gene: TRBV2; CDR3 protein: CASRDRSGSGGEQYF; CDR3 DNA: TGTGCCAGCAGAGACCGGAGCGGGAGCGGGGGCGAGCAGTACTTC
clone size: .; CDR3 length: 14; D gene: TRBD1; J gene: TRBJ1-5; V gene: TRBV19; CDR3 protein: CASSIGQGASAQHF; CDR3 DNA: TGTGCCAGTAGTATCGGACAGGGAGCATCAGCCCAGCATTTT
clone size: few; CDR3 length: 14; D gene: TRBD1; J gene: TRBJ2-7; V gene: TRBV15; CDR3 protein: CATSTGQGADEQYF; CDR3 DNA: TGTGCCACCAGTACCGGACAGGGGGCTGACGAGCAGTACTTC
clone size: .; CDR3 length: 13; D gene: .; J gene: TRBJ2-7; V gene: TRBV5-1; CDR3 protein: CASSLETAGEQYF; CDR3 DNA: TGCGCCAGCAGCTTGGAGACGGCGGGGGAGCAGTACTTC
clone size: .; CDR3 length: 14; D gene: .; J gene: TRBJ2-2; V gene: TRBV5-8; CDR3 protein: CASSAAAYTGELFF; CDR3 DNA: TGTGCCAGCAGCGCGGCGGCCTACACCGGGGAGCTGTTTTTT
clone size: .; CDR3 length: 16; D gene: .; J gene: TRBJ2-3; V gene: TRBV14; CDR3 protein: CASSQGSGSRTDTQYF; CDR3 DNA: TGTGCCAGCAGCCAAGGGAGTGGCTCCCGCACAGATACGCAGTATTTT
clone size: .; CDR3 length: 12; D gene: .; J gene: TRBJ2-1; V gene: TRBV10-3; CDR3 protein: CASRGGPGEQFF; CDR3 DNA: TGTGCCTCCCGAGGAGGGCCCGGTGAGCAGTTCTTC
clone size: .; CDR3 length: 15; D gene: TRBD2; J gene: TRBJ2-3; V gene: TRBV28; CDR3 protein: CASSLLAGVSDTQYF; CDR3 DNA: TGTGCCAGCAGTTTGCTAGCGGGAGTTTCAGATACGCAGTATTTT
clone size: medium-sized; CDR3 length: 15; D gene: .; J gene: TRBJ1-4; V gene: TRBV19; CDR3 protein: CASSSRVTTNEKLFF; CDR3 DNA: TGTGCCAGTAGTTCCAGGGTAACAACTAATGAAAAACTGTTTTTT
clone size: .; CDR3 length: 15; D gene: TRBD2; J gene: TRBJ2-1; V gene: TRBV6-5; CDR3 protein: CASSWSGLADNEQFF; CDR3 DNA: TGTGCCAGCAGTTGGTCAGGGCTAGCGGATAATGAGCAGTTCTTC
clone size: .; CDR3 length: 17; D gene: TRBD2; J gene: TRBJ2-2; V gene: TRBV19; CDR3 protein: CASSTTTSGGPTGELFF; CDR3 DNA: TGTGCCAGTAGTACAACGACTAGCGGGGGACCCACCGGGGAGCTGTTTTTT
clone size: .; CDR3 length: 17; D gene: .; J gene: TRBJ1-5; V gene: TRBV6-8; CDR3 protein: CASSAPGHTYSNQPQHF; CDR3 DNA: TGTGCCAGCAGTGCCCCGGGACATACCTATAGCAATCAGCCCCAGCATTTT